The entry below describes one TCR beta chain. The sample originates from a study of blood T cell repertoires in COVID-19. As for the study in general: COVID-19 samples from acute and convalescent phases originated in the United States, Italy and Spain. T cells, B-cell-depleted T cells, or PBMCs supplied cDNA or gDNA.

In the original processing: Reference gene primer amplification in the assay estimated nucleated cell counts. The data were produced by immunoSEQ multiplex PCR, yet TCRdb's version contains in-frame clones alone and is incomplete. For V, J and clone size, that table is used; D and trimming come from the DNA. Of fewer than 250,000 clones in the sample, approximately 83% were seen once. Germline V lookup: CDR1 MNHEY, CDR2 SMNVEV (reference sequence). V lost 7 bases to trimming and J lost 1 base; unmatched junction nucleotides: 5. The CDR3 runs 15 residues. Sequencing was done on a sample of peripheral blood. This receptor was obtained from a woman between 40 and 55 years old with active or convalescent COVID-19. The chain has TRBV27 and TRBJ2-2; TRBD1 aligns across 8 bases. The CDR3 DNA is TGTGCCAGCAAATACGGGACAGGGAACACCGGGGAGCTGTTTTTT. As protein: CASKYGTGNTGELFF.